A selection of T cell receptor beta chains follows, all from one sample in a study of cytomegalovirus exposure and HLA in healthy donors. Assay: immunoSEQ multiplex PCR; the TCRdb copy retains only in-frame clones and omits some. Among roughly 200,000 clones listed, 70% were seen once. Sequenced input: PBMCs. The receptor set was obtained from a man aged 35-49 years in good health and CMV-seropositive. CDR3s include the opening cysteine and the closing phenylalanine or tryptophan. The D gene is left open where the match is weak. Only some rows state a clone size, as once, few, many or a class for expanded clones.

TRBJ2-1	TRBV7-3	.	.	CASSPTGRSYNEQFF	TGTGCCAGCAGCCCAACAGGGCGTTCCTACAATGAGCAGTTCTTC
TRBJ2-5	TRBV6-6	.	TRBD2	CASEGLEGTQYF	TGTGCCAGCGAAGGACTAGAGGGGACCCAGTACTTC
TRBJ1-5	TRBV6-6	.	.	CASSGLRGAYQPQHF	TGTGCCAGCAGTGGGCTTCGGGGGGCTTATCAGCCCCAGCATTTT
TRBJ2-3	TRBV15	.	.	CATSPWGEDSSSPTDTQYF	TGTGCCACCAGCCCCTGGGGGGAGGACTCCTCATCCCCCACAGATACGCAGTATTTT
TRBJ2-2	TRBV12-5	.	TRBD2	CASGLLAGMNTGELFF	TGTGCTAGTGGTCTCTTAGCGGGGATGAACACCGGGGAGCTGTTTTTT
TRBJ2-1	TRBV6-6	.	.	CASSYLGREEQFF	TGTGCCAGCAGTTACCTCGGCCGGGAGGAGCAGTTCTTC
TRBJ2-3	TRBV7-6	once	TRBD2	CASSLQLASHTDTQYF	TGTGCCAGCAGCTTACAACTAGCGAGCCACACAGATACGCAGTATTTT
TRBJ1-4	TRBV4-1	.	.	CASSPGGLTEKLFF	TGCGCCAGCAGCCCCGGGGGGTTGACTGAAAAACTGTTTTTT
TRBJ2-2	TRBV7-2	.	.	CASSLGQNTGELFF	TGTGCCAGCAGCTTAGGACAGAACACCGGGGAGCTGTTTTTT
TRBJ2-7	TRBV7-2	.	.	CASSLIQSYEQYF	TGTGCCAGCAGCTTAATACAGTCCTACGAGCAGTACTTC
TRBJ2-1	TRBV15	few	.	CATQDVGLYNEQFF	TGTGCCACGCAAGACGTGGGGCTTTACAATGAGCAGTTCTTC
TRBJ2-1	TRBV7-6	.	TRBD2	CASSSQRGGYNEQFF	TGTGCCAGCAGCTCTCAGCGGGGGGGTTACAATGAGCAGTTCTTC
TRBJ1-2	TRBV5-1	.	.	CASSPPGIQGGGYTF	TGCGCCAGCAGCCCCCCGGGAATTCAGGGAGGTGGCTACACCTTC
TRBJ2-1	TRBV27	.	TRBD2	CASISGTPGRNEQFF	TGTGCCAGCATCTCGGGCACTCCCGGGAGGAATGAGCAGTTCTTC
TRBJ1-1	TRBV5-1	.	.	CASSQQGQSEAFF	TGCGCCAGCAGCCAACAAGGACAGAGCGAAGCTTTCTTT
TRBJ2-7	TRBV6-5	.	TRBD1	CASSRRQGPYEQYF	TGTGCCAGCAGTAGAAGACAGGGGCCCTACGAGCAGTACTTC
TRBJ1-6	TRBV9	.	.	CASSVDSKLNSPLHF	TGTGCCAGCAGCGTAGACTCCAAACTCAATTCACCCCTCCACTTT
TRBJ1-2	TRBV4-3	few	.	CASSQGRNYGYTF	TGCGCCAGCAGCCAAGGCAGGAACTATGGCTACACCTTC
TRBJ2-5	TRBV11-2	.	TRBD1	CASSLDVQGRETQYF	TGTGCCAGCAGCTTAGATGTACAGGGGCGGGAGACCCAGTACTTC
TRBJ1-1	TRBV5-1	.	TRBD1	CASSLLQGGTEAFF	TGCGCCAGCAGCTTGCTACAGGGGGGCACTGAAGCTTTCTTT
TRBJ2-1	TRBV5-1	.	.	CASSLPAPRDFAYNEQFF	TGCGCCAGCAGCCTCCCAGCCCCTCGGGACTTCGCCTACAATGAGCAGTTCTTC
TRBJ2-3	TRBV4-1	.	.	CASSQAYYGGRTDTQYF	TGCGCCAGCAGCCAAGCCTATTATGGCGGCCGCACAGATACGCAGTATTTT
TRBJ1-3	TRBV19	.	TRBD1	CASSISGDSVSGNTIYF	TGTGCCAGTAGTATATCCGGGGACAGTGTCTCTGGAAACACCATATATTTT
TRBJ2-3	TRBV11-2	.	TRBD2	CASSPLSGTTDTQYF	TGTGCCAGCAGCCCCCTTAGCGGGACCACAGATACGCAGTATTTT
TRBJ2-7	TRBV28	.	.	CASSTPTGRSYEQYF	TGTGCCAGCAGTACCCCCACAGGGCGGTCCTACGAGCAGTACTTC
TRBJ1-2	TRBV6-5	.	TRBD1	CASSQQGSYYGYTF	TGTGCCAGCAGTCAACAGGGGTCGTACTATGGCTACACCTTC
TRBJ2-2	TRBV9	.	.	CASSPPVGELFF	TGTGCCAGCAGCCCCCCTGTCGGGGAGCTGTTTTTT
TRBJ1-1	TRBV7-2	.	.	CASSGGVLNTEAFF	TGTGCCAGCAGTGGAGGGGTACTGAACACTGAAGCTTTCTTT
TRBJ2-3	TRBV14	.	.	CASSQDRGWLLTDTQYF	TGTGCCAGCAGCCAAGATAGGGGGTGGCTCCTCACAGATACGCAGTATTTT
TRBJ2-7	TRBV19	.	.	CASSRAGVTIYEQYF	TGTGCCAGTAGTCGGGCAGGGGTCACCATCTACGAGCAGTACTTC
TRBJ2-1	TRBV7-9	.	.	CASSLGQGGFF	TGTGCCAGCAGCTTAGGCCAGGGGGGTTTCTTC
TRBJ1-1	TRBV6-5	.	.	CASSAPSMNTEAFF	TGTGCCAGCAGTGCACCCAGTATGAACACTGAAGCTTTCTTT
TRBJ2-5	TRBV27	few	.	CASSPRGEETQYF	TGTGCCAGCAGTCCTCGGGGTGAGGAGACCCAGTACTTC
TRBJ2-3	TRBV4-1	few	.	CASSQDGPDTQYF	TGCGCCAGCAGCCAAGATGGGCCAGATACGCAGTATTTT
TRBJ1-2	TRBV18	.	.	CASSPGAGSDYGYTF	TGTGCCAGCTCACCAGGAGCAGGGTCGGACTATGGCTACACCTTC
TRBJ2-7	TRBV7-2	few	.	CASSLVGFPYEQYF	TGTGCCAGCAGCTTAGTGGGCTTCCCCTACGAGCAGTACTTC
TRBJ2-3	TRBV5-4	.	TRBD2	CASSYAGATDTQYF	TGTGCCAGCAGCTATGCGGGAGCGACAGATACGCAGTATTTT
TRBJ2-5	TRBV5-6	.	.	CASSLFGAQETQYF	TGTGCCAGCAGTTTATTCGGTGCCCAAGAGACCCAGTACTTC
TRBJ2-7	TRBV7-2	.	.	CASSPSTYEQYF	TGTGCCAGCAGCCCGTCCACTTACGAGCAGTACTTC
TRBJ2-5	TRBV4-2	.	TRBD1	CASSQAPGQGETQYF	TGTGCCAGCAGCCAAGCCCCAGGACAGGGGGAGACCCAGTACTTC
TRBJ1-2	TRBV6-5	.	.	CASSEVRLDGYTF	TGTGCCAGCAGTGAGGTTAGGCTTGATGGCTACACCTTC
TRBJ2-7	TRBV7-8	.	.	CASSFSSNRADEQYF	TGTGCCAGCAGCTTCTCAAGTAACAGGGCCGACGAGCAGTACTTC
TRBJ2-7	TRBV15	.	.	CATSRDPSYEQYF	TGTGCCACCAGCAGAGATCCCAGCTACGAGCAGTACTTC
TRBJ1-1	TRBV5-4	.	.	CASSQVGGSTEAFF	TGTGCCAGCAGCCAGGTGGGGGGGAGCACTGAAGCTTTCTTT
TRBJ2-7	TRBV7-9	.	TRBD1	CASSRPDRGEYEQYF	TGTGCCAGCAGCCGTCCCGACAGGGGGGAGTACGAGCAGTACTTC
TRBJ1-2	TRBV19	few	.	CASNGRGPYGYTF	TGTGCCAGCAACGGGAGAGGGCCCTATGGCTACACCTTC
TRBJ1-1	TRBV19	.	TRBD1	CASRGQGQTEAFF	TGTGCCAGTCGAGGACAGGGTCAAACTGAAGCTTTCTTT
TRBJ2-2	TRBV9	.	.	CASSVGGTPQGLFF	TGTGCCAGCAGCGTAGGAGGGACTCCCCAAGGGCTGTTTTTT
TRBJ1-3	TRBV29-1	.	.	CSVRGLSGNTIYF	TGCAGCGTTCGCGGTTTATCTGGAAACACCATATATTTT
TRBJ2-5	TRBV7-2	.	.	CASSLARQIQETQYF	TGTGCCAGCAGCTTAGCGCGGCAGATCCAAGAGACCCAGTACTTC
TRBJ1-2	TRBV27	few	TRBD1	CASSFQGGDGYTF	TGTGCCAGCAGTTTTCAGGGGGGCGATGGCTACACCTTC
TRBJ2-3	TRBV5-1	.	TRBD2	CASSLLKAGGTDTQYF	TGCGCCAGCAGCTTGTTAAAGGCGGGGGGCACAGATACGCAGTATTTT
TRBJ1-5	TRBV6-1	.	.	CASSGSQAGQPQHF	TGTGCCAGCAGTGGATCCCAGGCGGGGCAGCCCCAGCATTTT
TRBJ1-5	TRBV2	.	.	CASSEAGTGLFRQPQHF	TGTGCCAGCAGTGAGGCGGGCACCGGACTTTTTCGTCAGCCCCAGCATTTT